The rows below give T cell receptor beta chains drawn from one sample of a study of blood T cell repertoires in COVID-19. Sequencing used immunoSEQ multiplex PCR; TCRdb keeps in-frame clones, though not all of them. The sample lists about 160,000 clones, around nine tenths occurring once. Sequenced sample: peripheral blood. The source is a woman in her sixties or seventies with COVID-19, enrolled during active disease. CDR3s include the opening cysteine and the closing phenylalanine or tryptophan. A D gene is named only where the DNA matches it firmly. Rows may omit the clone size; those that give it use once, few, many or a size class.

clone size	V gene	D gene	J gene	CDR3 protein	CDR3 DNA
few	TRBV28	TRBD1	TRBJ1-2	CASREAGQGTYTF	TGTGCCAGCAGGGAAGCGGGACAGGGAACCTACACCTTC
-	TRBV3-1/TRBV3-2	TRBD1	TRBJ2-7	CASSQGDRAYEQYF	TGTGCCAGCAGCCAAGGGGACAGGGCCTACGAGCAGTACTTC
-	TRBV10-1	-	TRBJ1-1	CASKGLNTEAFF	TGCGCCAGCAAGGGGCTTAACACTGAAGCTTTCTTT
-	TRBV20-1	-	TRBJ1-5	CSASISGNSNQPQHF	TGCAGTGCTAGTATATCCGGGAATAGCAATCAGCCCCAGCATTTT
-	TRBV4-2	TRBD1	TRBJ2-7	CASSQVYDRVSSYEQYF	TGTGCCAGCAGCCAAGTTTACGACAGGGTGTCTTCCTACGAGCAGTACTTC
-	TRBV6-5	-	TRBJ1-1	CASSRADTEAFF	TGTGCCAGCAGCAGGGCCGACACTGAAGCTTTCTTT
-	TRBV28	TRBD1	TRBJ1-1	CASSFQGQKNTEAFF	TGTGCCAGCAGTTTCCAGGGACAGAAGAACACTGAAGCTTTCTTT
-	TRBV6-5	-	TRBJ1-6	CASRTSGSSSPLHF	TGTGCCAGCAGGACCTCAGGGTCCAGTTCACCCCTCCACTTT
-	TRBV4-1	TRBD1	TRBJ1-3	CASSQARQGFDGNTIYF	TGCGCCAGCAGCCAAGCGAGACAGGGGTTCGATGGAAACACCATATATTTT
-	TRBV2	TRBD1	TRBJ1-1	CASKGQGINTEAFF	TGTGCCAGCAAGGGACAGGGCATAAACACTGAAGCTTTCTTT
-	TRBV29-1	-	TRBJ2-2	CSVEGWSNTGELFF	TGCAGCGTGGAGGGTTGGTCGAACACCGGGGAGCTGTTTTTT
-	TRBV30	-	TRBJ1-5	CAYISGTNSNQPQHF	TGTGCCTATATATCTGGGACAAATAGCAATCAGCCCCAGCATTTT
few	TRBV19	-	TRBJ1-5	CATAGGRNQPQHF	TGTGCCACCGCCGGGGGTAGAAATCAGCCCCAGCATTTT
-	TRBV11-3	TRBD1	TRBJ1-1	CASSKRTGVVEAFF	TGTGCCAGCAGCAAACGGACAGGGGTGGTTGAAGCTTTCTTT
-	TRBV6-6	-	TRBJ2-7	CASRVGTVGSDEQYF	TGTGCCAGCAGAGTAGGGACAGTCGGGAGCGACGAGCAGTACTTC
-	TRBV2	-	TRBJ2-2	CASSAFGQNTGELFF	TGTGCCAGCAGCGCGTTTGGACAAAACACCGGGGAGCTGTTTTTT
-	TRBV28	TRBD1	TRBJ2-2	CASSNPPGQGTGELFF	TGTGCCAGCAGCAACCCCCCGGGACAGGGGACCGGGGAGCTGTTTTTT
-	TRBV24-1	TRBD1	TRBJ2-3	CATTPGQGAPDTQYF	TGTGCCACCACCCCGGGACAGGGGGCCCCAGATACGCAGTATTTT
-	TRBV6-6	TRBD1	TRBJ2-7	CASSYSRQGGYEQYF	TGTGCCAGCAGTTACTCGAGACAGGGGGGCTACGAGCAGTACTTC
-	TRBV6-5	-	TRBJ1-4	CATGRGQEKLFF	TGTGCCACCGGCAGGGGCCAAGAAAAACTGTTTTTT
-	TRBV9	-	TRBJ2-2	CASSVVRNTGELFF	TGTGCCAGCAGCGTAGTCAGAAACACCGGGGAGCTGTTTTTT
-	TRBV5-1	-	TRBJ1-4	CASSLTGSTNEKLFF	TGCGCCAGCAGCTTGACAGGGAGCACTAATGAAAAACTGTTTTTT
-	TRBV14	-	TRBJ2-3	CASSQDRSGFTDTQYF	TGTGCCAGCAGCCAAGATAGAAGCGGTTTCACAGATACGCAGTATTTT
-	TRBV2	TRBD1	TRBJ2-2	CASSGSVTGGASGELFF	TGTGCCAGCAGTGGGAGTGTGACAGGGGGCGCGTCCGGGGAGCTGTTTTTT